The T cell receptor beta chain under discussion was sequenced for a study of post-analysis software for immune sequencing data. Study-wide results and caveats: Elevated frequency relative to controls characterized roughly 5 TRBV segments in patients, TRBV5-6, TRBV5-1 and TRBV20-1 among them.

The CDR3 extends over 15 amino acids. From germline, CDR1 is SGHTA and CDR2 FQGNSA. Unique molecular identifiers were built into the TCR beta cDNA libraries. TCRdb reanalysed the PCR reads using MiXCR and keeps one entry per CDR3 protein. The top ten clones hold about 1.6% of a sample with 150,000 to 200,000 distinct CDR3 sequences, roughly 30% of them seen once. With respect to this clonotype: Its matching antigen is unknown. One base away lies a much larger clone, so this may be a sequencing read error.

Input material: blood. The origin of this receptor is a girl aged 10 to 17 with multiple sclerosis. The chain is built from TRBV7-2 and TRBJ2-1, with TRBD2 matching over 7 bases. The DNA matches TRBJ2-7 better at its end, which makes the J call doubtful. The CDR3 protein is CASSFSLAEYNEQYF. Here the CDR3 DNA reads TGTGCCAGCAGCTTCTCCCTAGCGGAGTACAATGAGCAGTACTTC.